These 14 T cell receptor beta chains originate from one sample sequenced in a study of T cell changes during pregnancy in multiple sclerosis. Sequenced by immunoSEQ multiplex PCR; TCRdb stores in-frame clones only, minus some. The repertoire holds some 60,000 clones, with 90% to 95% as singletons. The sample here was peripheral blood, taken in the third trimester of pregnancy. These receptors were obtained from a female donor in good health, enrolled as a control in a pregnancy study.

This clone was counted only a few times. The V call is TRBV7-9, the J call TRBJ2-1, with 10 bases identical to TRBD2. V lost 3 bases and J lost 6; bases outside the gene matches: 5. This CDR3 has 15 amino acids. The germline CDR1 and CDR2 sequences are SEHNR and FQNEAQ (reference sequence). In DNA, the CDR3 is TGTGCCAGCAGCTTTAGCGGGAGGAATCTCAATGAGCAGTTCTTC. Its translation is CASSFSGRNLNEQFF.

CDR3 DNA sequence: TGTGCCAGTAGTATTCTTCTAATCCGGGTTGGCGGGGAGCTGTTTTTT. It specifies CASSILLIRVGGELFF. The chain has TRBV19 and TRBJ2-2, with no clear D. This CDR3 is 16 amino acids long. CDR1 and CDR2 (germline): LNHDA, SQIVND (reference sequence). Trimming removed 3 bases at V and 7 bases at J, with 18 bases between.

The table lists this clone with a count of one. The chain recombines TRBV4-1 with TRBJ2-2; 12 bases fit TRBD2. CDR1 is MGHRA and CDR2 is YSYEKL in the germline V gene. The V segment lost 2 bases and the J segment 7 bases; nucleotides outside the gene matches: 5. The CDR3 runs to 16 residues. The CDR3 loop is CASSQSGLAGNGELFF. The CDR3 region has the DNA TGCGCCAGCAGCCAATCTGGACTAGCGGGGAACGGGGAGCTGTTTTTT.

The CDR3 region is CAISESAGGHEQFF. Here the CDR3 DNA reads TGTGCCATCAGTGAGTCGGCGGGGGGGCACGAGCAGTTCTTC. This rearrangement joins TRBV10-3 to TRBJ2-1; the match to TRBD2 covers 9 bases. The CDR3 sequence is 14 residues long. In germline, CDR1 is ENHRY, CDR2 SYGVKD. V shed 0 bases and J 10 bases; nucleotides not matched to a gene: 4.

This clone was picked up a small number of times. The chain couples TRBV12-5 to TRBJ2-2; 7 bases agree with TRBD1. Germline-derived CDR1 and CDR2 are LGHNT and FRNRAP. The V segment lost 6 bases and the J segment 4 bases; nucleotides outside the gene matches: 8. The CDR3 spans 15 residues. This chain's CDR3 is CASGAGTVLTGELFF. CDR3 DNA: TGTGCTAGTGGCGCCGGGACAGTGCTCACCGGGGAGCTGTTTTTT. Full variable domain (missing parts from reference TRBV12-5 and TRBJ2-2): DARVTQTPRHKVTEMGQEVTMRCQPILGHNTVFWYRQTMMQGLELLAYFRNRAPLDDSGMPKDRFSAEMPDATLATLKIQPSEPRDSAVYFCASGAGTVLTGELFFGEGSRLTVL.

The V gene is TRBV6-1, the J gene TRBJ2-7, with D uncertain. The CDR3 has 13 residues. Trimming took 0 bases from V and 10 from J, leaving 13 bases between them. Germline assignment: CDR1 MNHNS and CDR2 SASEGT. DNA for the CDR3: TGTGCCAGCAGTGAAGCGCCCGACTGGCCCCAGTACTTC. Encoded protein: CASSEAPDWPQYF.

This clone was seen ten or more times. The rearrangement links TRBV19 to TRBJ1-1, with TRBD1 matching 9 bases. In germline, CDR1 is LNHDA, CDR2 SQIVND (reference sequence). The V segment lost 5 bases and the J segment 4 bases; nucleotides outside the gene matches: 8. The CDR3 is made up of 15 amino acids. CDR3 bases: TGTGCCAGTAGTCCCCGGGACAGGGAGAGCACTGAAGCTTTCTTT. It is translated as CASSPRDRESTEAFF.

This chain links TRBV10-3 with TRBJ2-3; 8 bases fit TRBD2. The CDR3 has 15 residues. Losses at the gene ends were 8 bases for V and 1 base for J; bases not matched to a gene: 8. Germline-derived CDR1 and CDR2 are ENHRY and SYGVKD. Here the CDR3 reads CAIGQGLAGTDTQYF. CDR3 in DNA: TGTGCCATCGGTCAAGGACTAGCTGGCACAGATACGCAGTATTTT.

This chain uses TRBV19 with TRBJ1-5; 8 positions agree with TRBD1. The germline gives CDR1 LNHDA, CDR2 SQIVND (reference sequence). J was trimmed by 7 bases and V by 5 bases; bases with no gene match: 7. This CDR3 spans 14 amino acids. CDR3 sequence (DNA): TGTGCCAGTAGTTCGACAGGGGTAGAACAGCCCCAGCATTTT. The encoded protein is CASSSTGVEQPQHF. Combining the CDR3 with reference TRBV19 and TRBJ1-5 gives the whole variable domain DGGITQSPKYLFRKEGQNVTLSCEQNLNHDAMYWYRQDPGQGLRLIYYSQIVNDFQKGDIAEGYSVSREKKESFPLTVTSAQKNPTAFYLCASSSTGVEQPQHFGDGTRLSIL.

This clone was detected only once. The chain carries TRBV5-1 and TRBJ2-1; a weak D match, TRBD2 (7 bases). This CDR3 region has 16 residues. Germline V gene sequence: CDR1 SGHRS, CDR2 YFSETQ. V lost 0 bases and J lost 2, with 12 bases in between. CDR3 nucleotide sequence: TGCGCCAGCAGCTTGGACGGGGGGCTCGCCTACAATGAGCAGTTCTTC. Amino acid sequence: CASSLDGGLAYNEQFF.

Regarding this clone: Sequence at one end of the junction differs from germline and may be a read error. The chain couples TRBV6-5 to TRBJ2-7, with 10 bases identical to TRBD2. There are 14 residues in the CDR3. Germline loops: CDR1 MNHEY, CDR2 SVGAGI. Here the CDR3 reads CASSRTSGILVGDF. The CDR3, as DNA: TGTGCCAGCAGTCGGACTAGCGGAATACTAGTGGGGGACTTC.

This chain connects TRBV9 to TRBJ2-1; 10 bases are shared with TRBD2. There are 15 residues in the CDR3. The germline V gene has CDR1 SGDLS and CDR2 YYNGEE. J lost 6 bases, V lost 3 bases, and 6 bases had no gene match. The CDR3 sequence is CASSASGGVVNEQFF. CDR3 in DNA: TGTGCCAGCAGCGCGAGCGGGGGGGTCGTCAATGAGCAGTTCTTC.

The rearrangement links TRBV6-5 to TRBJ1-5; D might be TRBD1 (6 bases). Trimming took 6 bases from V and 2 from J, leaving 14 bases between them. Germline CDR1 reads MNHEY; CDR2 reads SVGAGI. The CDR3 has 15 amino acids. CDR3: CASSSGQLGNQPQHF. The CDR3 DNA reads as TGTGCCAGCAGCTCCGGACAGTTGGGCAATCAGCCCCAGCATTTT.

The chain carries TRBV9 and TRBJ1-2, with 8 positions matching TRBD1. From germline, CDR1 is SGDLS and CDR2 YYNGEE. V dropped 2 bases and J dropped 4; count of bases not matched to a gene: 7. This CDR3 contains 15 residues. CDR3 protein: CASSVYGQGGYGYTF. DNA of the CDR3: TGTGCCAGCAGCGTTTATGGACAGGGCGGCTATGGCTACACCTTC.